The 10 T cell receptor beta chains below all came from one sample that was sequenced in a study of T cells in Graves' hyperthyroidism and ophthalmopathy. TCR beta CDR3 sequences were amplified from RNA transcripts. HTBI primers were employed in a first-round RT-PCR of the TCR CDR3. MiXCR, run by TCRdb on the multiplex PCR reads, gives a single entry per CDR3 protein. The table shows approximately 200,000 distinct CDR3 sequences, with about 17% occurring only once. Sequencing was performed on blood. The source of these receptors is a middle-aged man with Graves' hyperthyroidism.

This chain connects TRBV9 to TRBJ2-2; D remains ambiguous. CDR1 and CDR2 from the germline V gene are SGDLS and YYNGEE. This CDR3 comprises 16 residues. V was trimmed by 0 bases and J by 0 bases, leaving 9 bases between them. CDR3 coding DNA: TGTGCCAGCAGCGTAGGGCGAGGACCGAACACCGGGGAGCTGTTTTTT. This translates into CASSVGRGPNTGELFF.

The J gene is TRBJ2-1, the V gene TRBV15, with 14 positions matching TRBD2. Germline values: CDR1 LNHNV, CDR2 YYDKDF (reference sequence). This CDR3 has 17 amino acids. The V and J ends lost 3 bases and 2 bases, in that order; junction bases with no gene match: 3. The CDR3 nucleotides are TGTGCCACCAGCAGTGGGACTAGCGGGGGTACCTACAATGAGCAGTTCTTC. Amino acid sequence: CATSSGTSGGTYNEQFF.

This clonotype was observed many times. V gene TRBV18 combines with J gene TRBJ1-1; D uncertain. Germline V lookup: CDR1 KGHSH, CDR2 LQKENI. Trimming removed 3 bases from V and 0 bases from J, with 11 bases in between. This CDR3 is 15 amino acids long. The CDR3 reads CASSPGDGLNTEAFF. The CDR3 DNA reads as TGTGCCAGCTCACCGGGTGACGGATTGAACACTGAAGCTTTCTTT. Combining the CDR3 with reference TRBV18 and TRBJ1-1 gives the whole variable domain NAGVMQNPRHLVRRRGQEARLRCSPMKGHSHVYWYRQLPEEGLKFMVYLQKENIIDESGMPKERFSAEFPKEGPSILRIQQVVRGDSAAYFCASSPGDGLNTEAFFGQGTRLTVV.

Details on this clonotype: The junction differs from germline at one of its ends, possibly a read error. CDR3 in amino acids: CANSVRLDAEAFF. As DNA, the CDR3 is TGTGCCAACAGTGTGCGACTTGACGCTGAAGCTTTCTTT. The chain employs TRBV2 and TRBJ1-1, with no clear D. There are 13 residues in the CDR3. Germline CDR1 SNHLY, CDR2 FYNNEI.

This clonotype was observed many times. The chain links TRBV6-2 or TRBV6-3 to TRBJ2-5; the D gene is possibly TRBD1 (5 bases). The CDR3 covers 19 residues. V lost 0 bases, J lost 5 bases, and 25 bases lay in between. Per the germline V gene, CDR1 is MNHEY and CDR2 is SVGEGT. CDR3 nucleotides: TGTGCCAGCAGTTACTCGACAGAATATGGGTTTCATGGGCTCGAGACCCAGTACTTC. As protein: CASSYSTEYGFHGLETQYF.

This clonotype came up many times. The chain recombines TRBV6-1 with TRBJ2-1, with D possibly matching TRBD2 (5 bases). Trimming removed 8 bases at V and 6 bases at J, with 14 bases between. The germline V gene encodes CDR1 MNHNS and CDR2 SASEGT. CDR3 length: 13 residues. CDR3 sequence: CASHWAGVNEQFF. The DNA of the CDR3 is TGTGCCAGCCACTGGGCCGGGGTCAATGAGCAGTTCTTC.

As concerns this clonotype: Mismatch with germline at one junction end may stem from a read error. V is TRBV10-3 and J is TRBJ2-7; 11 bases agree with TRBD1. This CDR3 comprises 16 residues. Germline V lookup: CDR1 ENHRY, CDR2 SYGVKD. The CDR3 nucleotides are TGTGCCAACGGTAACCGGACAGGGGGCAGTCTGGACGAGCAGTGCTTC. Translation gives CANGNRTGGSLDEQCF.

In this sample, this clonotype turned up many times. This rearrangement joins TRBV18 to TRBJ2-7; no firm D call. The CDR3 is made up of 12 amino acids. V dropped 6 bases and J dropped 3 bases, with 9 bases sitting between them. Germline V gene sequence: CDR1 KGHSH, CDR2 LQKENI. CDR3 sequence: CASSLDIYEQYF. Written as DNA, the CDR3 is TGTGCCAGCTCCCTCGACATCTACGAGCAGTACTTC.

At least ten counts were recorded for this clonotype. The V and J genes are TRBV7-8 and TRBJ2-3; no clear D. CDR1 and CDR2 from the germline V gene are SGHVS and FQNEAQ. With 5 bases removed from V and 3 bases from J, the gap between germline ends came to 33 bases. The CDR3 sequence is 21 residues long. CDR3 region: CASSPQPRIGFSPLPTDTQYF. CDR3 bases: TGTGCCAGCAGCCCTCAGCCGAGAATAGGATTCTCGCCGTTACCGACAGATACGCAGTATTTT. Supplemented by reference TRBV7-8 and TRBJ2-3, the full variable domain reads GAGVSQSPRYKVAKRGQDVALRCDPISGHVSLFWYQQALGQGPEFLTYFQNEAQLDKSGLPSDRFFAERPEGSVSTLKIQRTQQEDSAVYLCASSPQPRIGFSPLPTDTQYFGPGTRLTVL.

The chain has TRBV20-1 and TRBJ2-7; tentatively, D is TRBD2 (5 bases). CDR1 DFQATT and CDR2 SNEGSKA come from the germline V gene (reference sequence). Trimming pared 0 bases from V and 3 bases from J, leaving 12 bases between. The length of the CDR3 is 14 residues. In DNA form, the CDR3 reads TGCAGTGCTAGAGAAGCGGCAGTCCGCTACGAGCAGTACTTC. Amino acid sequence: CSAREAAVRYEQYF.